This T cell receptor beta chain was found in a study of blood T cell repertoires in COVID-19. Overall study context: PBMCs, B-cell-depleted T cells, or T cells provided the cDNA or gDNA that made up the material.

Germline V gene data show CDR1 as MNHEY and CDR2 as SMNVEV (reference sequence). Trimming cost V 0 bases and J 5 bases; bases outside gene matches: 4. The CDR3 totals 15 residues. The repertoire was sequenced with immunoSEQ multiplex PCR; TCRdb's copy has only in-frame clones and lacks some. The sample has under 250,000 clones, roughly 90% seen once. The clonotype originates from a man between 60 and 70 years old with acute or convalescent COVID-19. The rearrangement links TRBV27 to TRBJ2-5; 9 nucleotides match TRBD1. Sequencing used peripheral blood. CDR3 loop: CASSLSWTGEETQYF. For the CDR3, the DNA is TGTGCCAGCAGTTTATCGTGGACAGGGGAGGAGACCCAGTACTTC.